This entry lists 2 T cell receptor beta chains sequenced from one sample in a study of CD8+ T cells in alopecia areata. Extracted RNA was reverse transcribed into cDNA, the sequencing template. Profiled with immunoSEQ multiplex PCR; TCRdb holds only in-frame clones, not every one. Altogether about 190,000 clones are present, 64% being singletons, with the ten largest covering under 1.5%. Noted treatment: oral pan-JAK inhibitor, 5-10 mg twice daily. The material was CD4+ T cells sorted from blood, obtained around week 49, from a patient treated with tofacitinib. The receptors here all came from a human donor with alopecia areata.

The CDR3 region has the DNA TGCGCCAGCAGCCTATACGGCGGACAGGGGGGCGAGCAGTACTTC. Residues: CASSLYGGQGGEQYF. V usage is TRBV4-3 and J usage is TRBJ2-7; 10 nucleotides agree with TRBD1. Looked up from germline, CDR1 is LGHNA and CDR2 is YSLEER. This CDR3 comprises 15 residues. With V trimmed by 4 bases and J by 6 bases, 9 bases remained unmatched.

Concerning this clone: Other DNA sequences in this specimen translate into the identical CDR3. The chain couples TRBV30 to TRBJ2-7; D is perhaps TRBD2 (6 bases). Germline V gene lookup returns CDR1 GTSNPN and CDR2 SVGIG (reference sequence). Deletions cut 0 bases from V and 2 bases from J, with 11 bases between. The CDR3 spans 14 residues. The CDR3 loop is CAWSVRDSAYEQYF. CDR3 coding DNA: TGTGCCTGGAGTGTACGGGACTCCGCCTACGAGCAGTACTTC.